The clone carrying this T cell receptor (beta chain) was counted a few times. The antigen is unknown. The CDR3 is 13 residues long. Germline V gene data show CDR1 as MNHNS and CDR2 as SASEGT. V lost 7 bases to trimming and J lost 7 bases, with 11 bases between them. The source of the sample is a study of T cells in localized non-small cell lung cancer. Study outcomes and limitations: Uninvolved adjacent lung, not tumor, had the highest T cell clonality.

Produced via immunoSEQ multiplex PCR; TCRdb's table is partial and in-frame only. Found here are roughly 9,900 clones, just over 90% of them singletons; the top ten hold roughly 7%. The sequence came from a woman between 35 and 75 years old with stage I squamous cell lung carcinoma. This specimen consisted of peripheral blood, obtained before any cancer treatment. The chain combines TRBV6-1 with TRBJ1-6; no definite D call. The CDR3 nucleotides are TGTGCCAGCACAGAACAGCGAAATTCACCCCTCCACTTT. Its protein is CASTEQRNSPLHF.